This T cell receptor (beta chain) came from a study of blood T cell repertoires in COVID-19. With 3 bases removed from V and 4 bases from J, the gap between germline ends came to 13 bases. The CDR3 spans 14 residues. Germline values: CDR1 SGHRS, CDR2 YFSETQ. Per the study methods: Reference gene primer amplification in the assay estimated nucleated cell counts. Clones were sequenced by immunoSEQ multiplex PCR, and TCRdb holds only the in-frame ones, with some missing. From that table come the V and J calls and clone size; the DNA was used to work out D and trimming. The data contain about 100,000 clones, 80% to 90% of them singletons. Recovered Cohort 3 donors showed two negative PCRs, clearance, or symptom resolution.

This sequence joins TRBV5-1 and TRBJ1-1; D possibly corresponds to TRBD1 (5 bases). The sequence derives from a woman between 45 and 65 years old who had recovered from COVID-19. The sequencing sample was made of PBMCs or T cells enriched from blood (not recorded which). The CDR3 loop reads CASSYGAMGTEAFF. DNA of the CDR3: TGCGCCAGCAGCTATGGGGCGATGGGCACTGAAGCTTTCTTT.